This TCR beta chain was identified in a study of graft-versus-host responses after intestinal transplantation. Across the whole study: Each transplant was multivisceral, liver-intestinal, or isolated intestinal.

This clone turned up a few times. The antigen is unknown. Some clones are missing from TCRdb's copy, which holds only in-frame ones; the method was immunoSEQ multiplex PCR. The table lists roughly 75,000 clones, 90% to 95% of them singletons. The input for sequencing was unstimulated CD4+ T cells sorted from spleen or lymph node cells, taken before intestinal transplant. This sequence was found in a human donor who received an intestinal transplant.

CDR3: CASSVSPSTNTEAFF. The CDR3 DNA sequence: TGTGCCAGCAGTGTGAGTCCTTCAACCAACACTGAAGCTTTCTTT. V is TRBV2 and J is TRBJ1-1, with D hard to call. V lost 4 bases and J 2 bases, leaving 14 bases between the germline ends. In germline, CDR1 is SNHLY, CDR2 FYNNEI. The CDR3 contains 15 residues.